This entry lists 29 T cell receptor beta chains sequenced from one sample in a study of T-cell reconstitution after alpha-beta-depleted transplantation in children. Using unique molecular identifiers, the investigators prepared the TCRbeta library. TCRdb itself ran the PCR reads through MiXCR, one entry per CDR3 protein. The sample lists around 300,000 distinct CDR3 sequences, around a tenth seen once, with roughly a quarter in the top ten. Sequences were derived from peripheral blood, sampled 180 days after TCRalphabeta/CD19-depleted stem cell transplant. The receptor source for this set is a male patient aged 2 to 9 who had a stem cell transplant for chronic granulomatous disease, so the T cells may come from the graft donor.

This clonotype has at least ten counts. The chain joins TRBV14 to TRBJ2-1, with TRBD1 identical over 7 bases. The length of the CDR3 is 13 residues. Germline CDR1 SGHDN, CDR2 FVKESK. J lost 12 bases, V lost 3 bases, and 8 bases had no gene match. This CDR3 reads CASSHPMTGSQFF. Written as DNA, the CDR3 is TGTGCCAGCAGCCACCCAATGACAGGGTCGCAGTTCTTC.

The chain employs TRBV12-5 and TRBJ2-1, with D hard to call. Germline loops: CDR1 LGHNT, CDR2 FRNRAP. The CDR3 sequence is 11 residues long. V was cut by 4 bases and J by 5 bases, with 3 bases left in between. The CDR3 coding sequence is TGTGCTAGTGGTTCGGACAATGAGCAGTTCTTC. Translating it yields CASGSDNEQFF.

The chain links TRBV25-1 to TRBJ2-1; 9 bases match TRBD2. Germline-derived CDR1 and CDR2 are MGHDK and SYGVNS. The CDR3 loop spans 19 amino acids. V shed 5 bases, J shed 1 base, and the junction held 15 bases outside the gene matches. CDR3 DNA: TGTGCCAGCAGTTCCCCGGGGCCAGCGGGGGGCGCTTCCTACAATGAGCAGTTCTTC. The encoded protein is CASSSPGPAGGASYNEQFF.

This clonotype was seen repeatedly, ten times or more. This chain links TRBV4-1 with TRBJ1-5; possible D gene TRBD1, 5 bases. V lost 1 base and J 5 bases, leaving 12 bases between the germline ends. The CDR3 is made up of 15 amino acids. Germline CDR1 MGHRA, CDR2 YSYEKL. The CDR3 sequence: CASSQVGTYDQPQHF. DNA for the CDR3: TGCGCCAGCAGCCAAGTCGGGACTTACGATCAGCCCCAGCATTTT.

This clonotype showed up many times. This sequence joins TRBV28 and TRBJ1-6; no firm D call. Germline-derived CDR1 and CDR2 are MDHEN and SYDVKM. V lost 4 bases and J lost 10, with 8 bases in between. CDR3 length: 12 amino acids. CDR3 in amino acids: CASSSGGSPLHF. The CDR3 coding sequence is TGTGCCAGCAGTTCAGGAGGGTCACCCCTCCACTTT.

A word on this clonotype: A much larger clone lies one base from this, so it may be a read error. Lacking the conserved final phenylalanine or tryptophan, this CDR3 likely reflects a read error. The rearrangement links TRBV13 to TRBJ2-7; D is perhaps TRBD2 (7 bases). This CDR3 spans 15 amino acids. The germline V and J ends were trimmed by 4 bases and 3 bases, with 16 bases remaining between them. Germline values: CDR1 PRHDT, CDR2 FYEKMQ (reference sequence). The chain's CDR3 is CASSSRGGLGYEQYL. The CDR3 coding sequence is TGTGCCAGCAGCTCTAGGGGGGGCCTAGGCTACGAGCAGTACCTC.

This clonotype was picked up many times. This chain's CDR3 is CSARTPDRGIVNEQFF. Written as DNA, the CDR3 is TGCAGTGCTAGGACTCCGGACAGGGGAATCGTCAATGAGCAGTTCTTC. This sequence joins TRBV20-1 and TRBJ2-1; 9 bases fit TRBD1. This CDR3 has 16 amino acids. V gave up 3 bases and J gave up 6 bases; unmatched junction bases: 12. The V gene's germline CDR1 is DFQATT and CDR2 SNEGSKA (reference sequence).

This clonotype has ten or more counts. V is TRBV12-3 or TRBV12-4 and J is TRBJ1-5; D is perhaps TRBD1 (5 bases). The CDR3 contains 17 residues. Trimming removed 5 bases at V and 0 bases at J, with 17 bases between. The CDR3 loop reads CASSPRWGEYSNQPQHF. The CDR3 DNA sequence: TGTGCCAGCAGTCCCCGCTGGGGGGAATATAGCAATCAGCCCCAGCATTTT.

This clonotype has a single count. Given a much more abundant clone one base away, this may be a read error. The chain recombines TRBV25-1 with TRBJ1-2; 9 nucleotides line up with TRBD1. CDR3 length: 13 amino acids. Germline V gene sequence: CDR1 MGHDK, CDR2 SYGVNS. The V and J ends lost 7 bases and 10 bases, in that order; junction bases with no gene match: 10. The CDR3 DNA sequence: TGTGCCAGCAAAGGAGACAGGGGGTGGGACTACACCTTC. Residues: CASKGDRGWDYTF.

This clonotype was seen repeatedly, ten times or more. The genes are TRBV15 and TRBJ1-5, with D tentatively TRBD1 (6 bases). This CDR3 region has 15 residues. With 2 bases removed from V and 3 bases from J, the gap between germline ends came to 11 bases. Germline CDR1 LNHNV, CDR2 YYDKDF (reference sequence). The CDR3: CATSRQGRHNQPQHF. CDR3 in DNA: TGTGCCACCAGCAGACAGGGGAGGCACAATCAGCCCCAGCATTTT.

The table lists this clonotype with many counts. V is TRBV29-1 and J is TRBJ1-3; 10 nucleotides line up with TRBD1. The CDR3 sequence is 12 residues long. Trimming removed 7 bases from V and 5 bases from J; junction bases left unmatched: 2. Germline lookup yields CDR1 SQVTM and CDR2 ANQGSEA. The CDR3 loop is CSGTGGRNTIYF. DNA of the CDR3: TGCAGCGGGACAGGGGGTCGAAACACCATATATTTT.

The chain couples TRBV5-4 to TRBJ1-2; possibly TRBD1 for D (5 bases). Trimming pared 4 bases from V and 3 bases from J, leaving 16 bases between. Germline V lookup: CDR1 SGHNT, CDR2 YYREEE (reference sequence). The CDR3 totals 15 residues. DNA of the CDR3: TGTGCCAGCAGCGGGGCAAGGAGGGATTACTATGGCTACACCTTC. This translates into CASSGARRDYYGYTF.

This clonotype has a count of ten or more. The chain has TRBV28 and TRBJ2-1; D not certain. This CDR3 spans 16 amino acids. Trimming stripped 3 bases from V and 0 bases from J, with 12 bases between. CDR1 and CDR2 from the germline V gene are MDHEN and SYDVKM. The CDR3 loop is CASSFVSRFSYNEQFF. The CDR3 DNA follows: TGTGCCAGCAGTTTCGTGTCTAGATTCTCCTACAATGAGCAGTTCTTC.

A single count supports this clonotype. A clone one base away is much larger, so this may be a read error. The DNA is left out, because the CDR3 cannot be placed on it with certainty; the CDR3 is given as TCRdb lists it. The genes are TRBV20-1 and TRBJ2-1. The CDR3 is 13 residues long, ends included. CDR1 DFQATT and CDR2 SNEGSKA come from the germline V gene (reference sequence). CDR3 region: CSVGGGSYNERFF.

This clonotype was observed many times. The J gene is TRBJ1-4, the V gene TRBV7-2; no clear D gene. The CDR3 covers 12 residues. Germline CDR1 SGHTA, CDR2 FQGNSA. V was clipped by 1 base and J by 10 bases, with 7 bases between them. The CDR3 DNA sequence: TGTGCCAGCAGCTTAGAGGGCGGAAAACTGTTTTTT. Protein sequence: CASSLEGGKLFF.

This clonotype was counted a few times. V is TRBV12-3 or TRBV12-4 and J is TRBJ2-7; no reliable D call. This CDR3 comprises 12 residues. The V gene lost 3 bases and the J gene lost 6 bases, with 9 bases spanning the gap. Written as DNA, the CDR3 is TGTGCCAGCAGTTTTTCTGATCTCGAGCAGTACTTC. Amino acid sequence: CASSFSDLEQYF.

This clonotype was recorded at least ten times. The gene calls are TRBV12-3 or TRBV12-4 and TRBJ2-2; 12 bases match TRBD2. V trimming: 5 bases; J trimming: 1 base; junction bases outside the gene matches: 14. The CDR3 has 20 residues. Here the CDR3 reads CASSPTPKWTSGMNTGELFF. For the CDR3, the DNA is TGTGCCAGCAGTCCTACCCCAAAGTGGACTAGCGGGATGAACACCGGGGAGCTGTTTTTT.

This clonotype was found a few times. This rearrangement joins TRBV28 to TRBJ2-3, with 9 bases matching TRBD2. V lost 5 bases to trimming and J lost 0 bases; unmatched junction nucleotides: 12. Germline values: CDR1 MDHEN, CDR2 SYDVKM. The CDR3 extends over 18 amino acids. This CDR3 is CASSPRPTSGPSTDTQYF. The CDR3 DNA reads TGTGCCAGCAGTCCACGTCCCACTAGCGGGCCTAGCACAGATACGCAGTATTTT.

V is TRBV28 and J is TRBJ1-2; a weak D match, TRBD1 (5 bases). V lost 6 bases to trimming and J lost 0 bases, with 17 bases between them. The CDR3 runs to 16 residues. Per the germline V gene, CDR1 is MDHEN and CDR2 is SYDVKM. The CDR3 DNA reads TGTGCCAGCAGATCCAACCCGGGACGAGCTAACTATGGCTACACCTTC. Protein: CASRSNPGRANYGYTF.

This clonotype was detected ten times or more. This chain uses TRBV20-1 with TRBJ1-5, with no clear D. Trimming took 4 bases from V and 4 from J, leaving 14 bases between them. The CDR3 is 14 amino acids. Germline lookup yields CDR1 DFQATT and CDR2 SNEGSKA (reference sequence). CDR3: CSANSGQENQPQHF. CDR3 nucleotide sequence: TGCAGTGCTAACAGCGGCCAGGAGAATCAGCCCCAGCATTTT.

This clonotype was seen many times. The V gene is TRBV29-1, the J gene TRBJ1-5; TRBD1 agrees at 11 bases. Germline-derived CDR1 and CDR2 are SQVTM and ANQGSEA. V gave up 7 bases and J gave up 4 bases; unmatched junction bases: 9. The CDR3 loop spans 15 amino acids. This CDR3 reads CSAVLDRGLNQPQHF. The CDR3 nucleotides read TGCAGCGCCGTCCTGGACAGGGGGCTAAATCAGCCCCAGCATTTT.

This clonotype was detected many times. The chain links TRBV29-1 to TRBJ2-2, with D possibly being TRBD1 (6 bases). The CDR3 sequence is 14 residues long. Germline loops: CDR1 SQVTM, CDR2 ANQGSEA. V lost 7 bases, J lost 3 bases, and 15 bases lay in between. The CDR3 region has the DNA TGCAGCGGTAAAACAGGGTTGGACACCGGGGAGCTGTTTTTT. Protein product: CSGKTGLDTGELFF.

This clonotype was seen many times. The V gene is TRBV20-1, the J gene TRBJ2-1; D may be TRBD1 (5 bases). The germline gives CDR1 DFQATT, CDR2 SNEGSKA (reference sequence). The CDR3 runs to 14 residues. V dropped 3 bases and J dropped 6 bases, with 15 bases sitting between them. The CDR3 sequence: CSARRRGNVNEQFF. The CDR3, as DNA: TGCAGTGCTAGGCGAAGGGGCAATGTCAATGAGCAGTTCTTC.

This clonotype was counted ten times or more. The gene calls are TRBV5-1 and TRBJ2-2, with D maybe TRBD1 (6 bases). The germline gives CDR1 SGHRS, CDR2 YFSETQ. The CDR3 covers 16 residues. Trimming removed 4 bases at V and 2 bases at J, with 15 bases between. The DNA for the CDR3 is TGCGCCAGCAGCCAACGGGACACCGCTAACACCGGGGAGCTGTTTTTT. Its translation is CASSQRDTANTGELFF.

This clonotype was seen at least ten times. The V call is TRBV2, the J call TRBJ2-1, with TRBD2 matching over 10 bases. The V segment lost 3 bases and the J segment 8 bases; nucleotides outside the gene matches: 7. Germline V lookup: CDR1 SNHLY, CDR2 FYNNEI. The CDR3 runs to 15 residues. The CDR3 region is CASSDGLAGVYEQFF. CDR3 DNA sequence: TGTGCCAGCAGTGATGGGCTAGCGGGAGTATATGAGCAGTTCTTC. The whole variable domain, remainder taken from reference TRBV2 and TRBJ2-1, is EPEVTQTPSHQVTQMGQEVILRCVPISNHLYFYWYRQILGQKVEFLVSFYNNEISEKSEIFDDQFSVERPDGSNFTLKIRSTKLEDSAMYFCASSDGLAGVYEQFFGPGTRLTVL.

This clonotype was found a few times. The chain carries TRBV7-3 and TRBJ2-2, with 13 bases identical to TRBD2. Germline assignment: CDR1 SGHTA and CDR2 FQGTGA. The junction had 16 bases not matched to a gene; V was cut back by 5 bases and J by 4 bases. This CDR3 is built from 20 residues. In DNA form, the CDR3 reads TGTGCCAGCAGCCTATCCGGGACTAGCGGGGAGTTTAGGGGCACCGGGGAGCTGTTTTTT. Encoded protein: CASSLSGTSGEFRGTGELFF.

At least ten counts were recorded for this clonotype. This sequence joins TRBV20-1 and TRBJ2-7; D is unclear. The CDR3 consists of 14 residues. Germline values: CDR1 DFQATT, CDR2 SNEGSKA (reference sequence). Trimming stripped 5 bases from V and 0 bases from J, with 14 bases between. CDR3 amino acids: CSAPVYGGSYEQYF. The CDR3 DNA reads as TGCAGTGCTCCGGTGTATGGCGGCTCCTACGAGCAGTACTTC.

The sample holds many counts of this clonotype. The V call is TRBV6-5, the J call TRBJ2-1; no clear D gene. Germline V gene lookup returns CDR1 MNHEY and CDR2 SVGAGI. The V end was cut by 2 bases, the J end by 0 bases, with 5 bases between. CDR3 length: 14 residues. The DNA of the CDR3 is TGTGCCAGCAGTTACAAGGGCTCCTACAATGAGCAGTTCTTC. The encoded protein is CASSYKGSYNEQFF.

This clonotype occurred many times. The chain employs TRBV7-9 and TRBJ2-2; D gene unclear. The V end was cut by 8 bases, the J end by 4 bases, with 8 bases between. CDR3 size: 12 residues. Germline CDR1 SEHNR, CDR2 FQNEAQ (reference sequence). The CDR3 bases are TGTGCCAGCCGAGAGCTCACCGGGGAGCTGTTTTTT. Its translation: CASRELTGELFF.